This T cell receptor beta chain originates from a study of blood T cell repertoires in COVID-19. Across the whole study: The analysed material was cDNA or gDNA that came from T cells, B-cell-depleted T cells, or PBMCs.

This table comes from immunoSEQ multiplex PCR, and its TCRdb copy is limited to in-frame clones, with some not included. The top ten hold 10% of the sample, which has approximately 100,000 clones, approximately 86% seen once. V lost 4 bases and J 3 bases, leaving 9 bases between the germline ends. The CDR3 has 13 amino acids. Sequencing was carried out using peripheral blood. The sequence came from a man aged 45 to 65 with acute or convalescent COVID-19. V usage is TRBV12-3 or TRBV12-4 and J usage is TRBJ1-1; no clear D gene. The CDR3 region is CASSSRVDTEAFF. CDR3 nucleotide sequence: TGTGCCAGCAGTTCTCGGGTGGACACTGAAGCTTTCTTT.